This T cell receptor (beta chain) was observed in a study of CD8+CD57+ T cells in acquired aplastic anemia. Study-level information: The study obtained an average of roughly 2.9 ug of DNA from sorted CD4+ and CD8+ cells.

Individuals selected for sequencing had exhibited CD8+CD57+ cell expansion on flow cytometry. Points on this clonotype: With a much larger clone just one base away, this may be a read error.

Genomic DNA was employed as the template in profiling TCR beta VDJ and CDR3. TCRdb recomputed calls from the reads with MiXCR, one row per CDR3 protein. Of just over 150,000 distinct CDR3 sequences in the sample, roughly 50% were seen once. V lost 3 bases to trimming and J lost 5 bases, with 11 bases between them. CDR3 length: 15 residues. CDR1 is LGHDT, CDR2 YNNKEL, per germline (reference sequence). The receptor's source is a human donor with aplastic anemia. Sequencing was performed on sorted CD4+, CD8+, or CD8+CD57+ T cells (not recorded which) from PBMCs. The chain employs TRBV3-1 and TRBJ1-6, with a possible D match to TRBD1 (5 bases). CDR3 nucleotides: TGTGCCAGCAGCCACGCAGGGACCCATAATTCACCCCTCCACTTT. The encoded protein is CASSHAGTHNSPLHF. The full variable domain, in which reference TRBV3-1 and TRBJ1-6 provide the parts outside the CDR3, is DTAVSQTPKYLVTQMGNDKSIKCEQNLGHDTMYWYKQDSKKFLKIMFSYNNKELIINETVPNRFSPKSPDKAHLNLHINSLELGDSAVYFCASSHAGTHNSPLHFGNGTRLTVT.